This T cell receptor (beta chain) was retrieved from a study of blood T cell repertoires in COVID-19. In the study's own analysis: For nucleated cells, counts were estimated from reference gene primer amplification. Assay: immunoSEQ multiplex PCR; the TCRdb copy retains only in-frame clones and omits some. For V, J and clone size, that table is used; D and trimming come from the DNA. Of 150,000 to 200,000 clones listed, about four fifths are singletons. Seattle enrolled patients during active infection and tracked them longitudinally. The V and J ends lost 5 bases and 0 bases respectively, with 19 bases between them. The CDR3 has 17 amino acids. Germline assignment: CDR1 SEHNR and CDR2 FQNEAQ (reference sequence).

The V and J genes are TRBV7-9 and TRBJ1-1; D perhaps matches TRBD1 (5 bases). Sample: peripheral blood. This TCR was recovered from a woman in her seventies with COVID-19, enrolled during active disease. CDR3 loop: CASSLIVEWGMNTEAFF. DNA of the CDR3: TGTGCCAGCAGCCTAATCGTTGAGTGGGGCATGAACACTGAAGCTTTCTTT.